This T cell receptor beta chain was captured in a study of identical twins. J was trimmed by 0 bases and V by 2 bases; bases with no gene match: 4. Per germline, CDR1 ENHRY and CDR2 SYGVKD. This CDR3 region has 15 residues. The study, taken as a whole, reports: Fewer insertions characterized abundant cord blood beta clonotypes, whereas memory repertoires showed none.

TCRdb called the 5' RACE reads again in MiXCR, with one record for every CDR3 protein. The sample contains 250,000 to 350,000 distinct CDR3 sequences, just under 9.5% of which appear only once. A note on this clonotype: Its antigen is as yet unknown.

Healthy Caucasians were all of the donors. These data also formed part of another study, on yellow fever vaccine responses in identical twins.

This sequence was found in a woman aged 18-29 years in good health. This chain links TRBV10-3 with TRBJ2-7; 7 bases line up with TRBD2. The material sequenced was CD8+ T cells sorted from blood. CDR3 bases: TGTGCCATCAGTGAGGTTAGCGGGTTCTCCTACGAGCAGTACTTC. It yields the protein CAISEVSGFSYEQYF.